The 2 T cell receptor beta chains in this list originate from one sample, sequenced in a study of blood T cell repertoires in COVID-19. Repertoires were generated with immunoSEQ multiplex PCR, while TCRdb's copy carries only in-frame clones and drops some. Of roughly 230,000 clones in the sample, roughly 84% are singletons; the top ten hold roughly 10%. The sequencing input was peripheral blood. These receptors were taken from a woman of 80 years or more with COVID-19, enrolled during active disease.

In this sample, this clone turned up once. The chain is built from TRBV5-4 and TRBJ2-3; TRBD2 agrees at 9 bases. The CDR3 runs to 15 residues. V lost 5 bases to trimming and J lost 3 bases; unmatched junction nucleotides: 7. Germline V CDR1 and CDR2: SGHNT, YYREEE (reference sequence). DNA for the CDR3: TGTGCCAGCAGTTCACTAGCGGGCCTTACAGATACGCAGTATTTT. Translating it yields CASSSLAGLTDTQYF.

The chain employs TRBV4-3 and TRBJ1-1; a weak D match, TRBD1 (6 bases). The CDR3 is made up of 17 amino acids. Germline CDR1 and CDR2: LGHNA and YSLEER. V gave up 7 bases and J gave up 0 bases, with 21 bases separating them. DNA of the CDR3: TGCGCCAGCAACCAGGAGCCGGCAGGGGCGGTGAACACTGAAGCTTTCTTT. It codes for CASNQEPAGAVNTEAFF.